A single sample is the source of the 20 T cell receptor beta chains below, sequenced in a study of control samples from healthy donors and cancer patients. Clones were read by immunoSEQ multiplex PCR, and TCRdb kept only the in-frame ones, dropping some. The sample includes about 52,000 clones, roughly 94% seen only once; the top ten take about 2.4%. The sample was blood. The receptor set was obtained from a man under 40 in good health.

This chain links TRBV15 with TRBJ2-1; 9 nucleotides line up with TRBD1. Per the germline V gene, CDR1 is LNHNV and CDR2 is YYDKDF (reference sequence). The junction had 4 bases not matched to a gene; V was cut back by 1 base and J by 3 bases. The CDR3 is 16 amino acids. The CDR3 DNA reads as TGTGCCACCAGCAGAGCTACAGGGGGCAACTACAATGAGCAGTTCTTC. As protein: CATSRATGGNYNEQFF.

This clone came up once. The chain employs TRBV5-6 and TRBJ1-3; D is unclear. V lost 1 base and J 3 bases, leaving 8 bases between the germline ends. Germline CDR1 SGHDT, CDR2 YYEEEE. The CDR3 runs 14 residues. CDR3 sequence (DNA): TGTGCCAGCAGCTTGAGGGTGGTTGGAAACACCATATATTTT. Its translation is CASSLRVVGNTIYF.

The chain couples TRBV27 to TRBJ1-2; TRBD1 might be the D (5 bases). From germline, CDR1 is MNHEY and CDR2 SMNVEV (reference sequence). Trimming took 4 bases from V and 6 from J, leaving 18 bases between them. The CDR3 totals 15 residues. CDR3 protein: CASSSLKTVPDGYTF. In nucleotides, the CDR3 is TGTGCCAGCAGTTCACTGAAGACAGTACCAGATGGCTACACCTTC.

The chain carries TRBV7-9 and TRBJ2-4, with D possibly TRBD2 on 5 matching bases. Germline V gene lookup returns CDR1 SEHNR and CDR2 FQNEAQ (reference sequence). V dropped 0 bases and J dropped 6 bases, with 21 bases sitting between them. CDR3 length: 18 amino acids. The CDR3 DNA sequence: TGTGCCAGCAGCTTAGCTAGGGCTAATAGACAACGGGGAAACATTCAGTACTTC. This translates into CASSLARANRQRGNIQYF.

Turning to this clone: One end of the junction varies from germline; a read error may be responsible. The chain couples TRBV5-1 to TRBJ2-7, with 10 bases identical to TRBD1. This CDR3 has 15 residues. Germline CDR1 is SGHRS and CDR2 is YFSETQ. Here the CDR3 reads CASSWGTGASFEQYF. The CDR3 DNA follows: TGCGCCAGCAGCTGGGGGACAGGGGCCTCCTTCGAGCAGTACTTC.

This chain links TRBV7-2 with TRBJ2-3, with TRBD1 matching over 8 bases. Germline V gene data show CDR1 as SGHTA and CDR2 as FQGNSA. V lost 1 base and J lost 3; bases outside the gene matches: 0. The CDR3 has 14 residues. The CDR3 loop reads CASSLDRGTDTQYF. The CDR3, as DNA: TGTGCCAGCAGCTTAGACAGGGGGACAGATACGCAGTATTTT.

CDR3 protein: CASRYSGGGELFF. CDR3 bases: TGTGCCAGCAGATACTCAGGGGGCGGGGAGCTGTTTTTT. The chain combines TRBV5-5 with TRBJ2-2; 7 positions match TRBD1. This CDR3 has 13 residues. After removal of 5 bases from V and 7 bases from J, the junction contained 5 bases not matched to a gene. Germline CDR1 reads SGHKS; CDR2 reads YYEKEE (reference sequence).

A single count supports this clone. The rearrangement joins TRBV16 to TRBJ1-6; tentatively, D is TRBD1 (5 bases). Germline-derived CDR1 and CDR2 are KGHSY and FQNENV. With 1 base removed from V and 4 bases from J, the gap between germline ends came to 23 bases. The CDR3 extends over 20 amino acids. This chain's CDR3 is CASSQYRGDRHWGYNSPLHF. The CDR3 nucleotides are TGTGCCAGCAGCCAATACCGGGGGGATCGGCATTGGGGATATAATTCACCCCTCCACTTT.

The chain combines TRBV5-4 with TRBJ2-2; D call uncertain. Trimming took off 4 bases at V and 5 bases at J, with 6 bases between the two ends. Germline CDR1 is SGHNT and CDR2 is YYREEE (reference sequence). This CDR3 is 12 amino acids long. In DNA form, the CDR3 reads TGTGCCAGCAGCCAAAGGACCGGGGAGCTGTTTTTT. Translation gives CASSQRTGELFF.

This clone has just one count. The rearrangement joins TRBV12-5 to TRBJ2-3; D is ambiguous. Germline-derived CDR1 and CDR2 are LGHNT and FRNRAP. Trimming cost V 8 bases and J 6 bases, with 9 bases left between them. This CDR3 spans 11 amino acids. The CDR3 loop is CASRAVDTQYF. The CDR3 region has the DNA TGTGCTAGTAGGGCGGTGGATACGCAGTATTTT.

The V call is TRBV15, the J call TRBJ2-3; D remains unclear. Trimming pared 0 bases from V and 0 bases from J, leaving 13 bases between. In germline, CDR1 is LNHNV, CDR2 YYDKDF (reference sequence). The CDR3 contains 17 residues. CDR3 region: CATSRDQPRLSTDTQYF. The CDR3 DNA reads as TGTGCCACCAGCAGAGATCAACCGCGCCTTAGCACAGATACGCAGTATTTT.

The chain is built from TRBV7-3 and TRBJ2-3; the match to TRBD1 covers 9 bases. Per the germline V gene, CDR1 is SGHTA and CDR2 is FQGTGA. This CDR3 is built from 14 residues. With 6 bases clipped from V and 6 bases from J, the junction kept 7 bases outside the gene matches. The CDR3 DNA is TGTGCCAGCAGGAAAACAGGGGGCGATGATACGCAGTATTTT. Translation: CASRKTGGDDTQYF.

The chain employs TRBV7-3 and TRBJ2-2; TRBD1 might be the D (5 bases). The CDR3 runs to 14 residues. Germline lookup yields CDR1 SGHTA and CDR2 FQGTGA. V gave up 2 bases and J gave up 5 bases, with 9 bases separating them. The CDR3 nucleotides are TGTGCCAGCAGCTTACAGGGCCGGACCGGGGAGCTGTTTTTT. Protein sequence: CASSLQGRTGELFF.

This sequence joins TRBV12-5 and TRBJ2-7; 10 bases are a match to TRBD2. The V gene's germline CDR1 is LGHNT and CDR2 FRNRAP. With 2 bases clipped from V and 7 bases from J, the junction kept 17 bases outside the gene matches. The CDR3 covers 18 residues. CDR3 sequence: CASGLYPGLADRLREQYF. DNA for the CDR3: TGTGCTAGTGGTTTGTACCCCGGACTAGCGGACCGTCTACGAGAGCAGTACTTC.

The chain is built from TRBV3-1 (or the pseudogene TRBV3-2) and TRBJ1-6; D might be TRBD1 (5 bases). With 5 bases removed from V and 6 bases from J, the gap between germline ends came to 14 bases. The CDR3 runs 15 residues. CDR1 and CDR2 (germline): LGHDT, YNNKEL (reference sequence). The CDR3 region has the DNA TGTGCCAGCAGCGCTTCCGGGACGGGTAATTCACCCCTCCACTTT. This translates into CASSASGTGNSPLHF.

This chain uses TRBV15 with TRBJ2-7; D is perhaps TRBD2 (7 bases). The germline V and J ends were trimmed by 3 bases and 5 bases, with 26 bases remaining between them. Per germline, CDR1 LNHNV and CDR2 YYDKDF (reference sequence). This CDR3 spans 18 amino acids. The CDR3 nucleotides read TGTGCCACCAGCAGGAGCCCCGTGGGGGCGGGAGCGGCCCACGAGCAGTACTTC. It yields the protein CATSRSPVGAGAAHEQYF.

The chain combines TRBV28 with TRBJ1-5; no clear D gene. V lost 4 bases and J lost 5, with 3 bases in between. CDR1 and CDR2 (germline): MDHEN, SYDVKM. CDR3 length: 11 amino acids. CDR3 in DNA: TGTGCCAGCAGTTCAGATCAGCCCCAGCATTTT. Residues: CASSSDQPQHF.

The chain employs TRBV12-3 or TRBV12-4 and TRBJ1-6; D is unclear. Trimming shortened V by 3 bases and J by 10 bases, and 7 bases separated the two germline ends. The CDR3 is 12 residues long. CDR3 region: CASSFHRSPLHF. Written as DNA, the CDR3 is TGTGCCAGCAGTTTCCACCGATCACCCCTCCACTTT.

This clone was counted a single time. In the same sample, other DNA sequences code for this CDR3. The chain carries TRBV5-1 and TRBJ2-3; no clear D. The germline V gene encodes CDR1 SGHRS and CDR2 YFSETQ. The CDR3 has 13 residues. Between the trimmed V and J ends, which lost 0 bases and 1 base, there was a span of 3 bases. The CDR3 DNA is TGCGCCAGCAGCTTGGGAGGCACAGATACGCAGTATTTT. Translated: CASSLGGTDTQYF.

Written as DNA, the CDR3 is TGTGCCAGCAGTAGAGGCAGGGGTCTTTATACCGGGGAGCTGTTTTTT. Protein product: CASSRGRGLYTGELFF. The genes are TRBV28 and TRBJ2-2; tentative D call: TRBD1 (6 bases). This CDR3 contains 16 residues. Trimming left V 5 bases short and J 5 bases short, with 18 bases between. Germline CDR1 is MDHEN and CDR2 is SYDVKM.